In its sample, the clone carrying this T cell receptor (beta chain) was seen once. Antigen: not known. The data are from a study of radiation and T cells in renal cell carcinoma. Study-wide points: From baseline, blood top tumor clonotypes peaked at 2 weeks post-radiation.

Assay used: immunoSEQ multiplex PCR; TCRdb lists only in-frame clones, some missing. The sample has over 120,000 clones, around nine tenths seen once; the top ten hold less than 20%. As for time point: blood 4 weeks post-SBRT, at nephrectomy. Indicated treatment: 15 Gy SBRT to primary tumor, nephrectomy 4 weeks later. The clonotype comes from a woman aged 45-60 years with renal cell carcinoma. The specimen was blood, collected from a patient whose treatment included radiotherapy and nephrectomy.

CDR3 in DNA: TGTGCCAGCAGTTACGGGGGGCGCCGAGCCGGGGAGCTGTTTTTT. Translation gives CASSYGGRRAGELFF. The gene calls are TRBV6-6 and TRBJ2-2; D tentatively fits TRBD1 or TRBD2 (6 bases each). This CDR3 has 15 residues. Germline V CDR1 and CDR2: MNHNY, SVGAGI (reference sequence). The V gene lost 2 bases and the J gene lost 6 bases, with 13 bases spanning the gap.